This entry describes one T cell receptor (beta chain). What it binds is not known. The CDR3 runs to 13 residues. V trimming: 2 bases; J trimming: 6 bases; junction bases outside the gene matches: 2. The germline gives CDR1 MNHEY, CDR2 SVGAGI. PCR used 60 Vbeta primers and 13 Jbeta primers. Here immunoSEQ multiplex PCR was the method, and the copy in TCRdb shows in-frame clones only, minus some. The table shows about 69,000 clones, with about 80% occurring only once. This entry comes from a study of cytomegalovirus exposure and HLA in healthy donors. Regarding the study as a whole: The authors assumed roughly uniform sequencing depth across donors for presence/absence analyses. In a later analysis, TCR beta V- and J-gene trimming was associated with a missense DCLRE1C variant. The likely origin of a cluster of highly shared sequence variants was a sequencing artifact.

The chain carries TRBV6-5 and TRBJ2-7; 9 bases agree with TRBD1. The source material was PBMCs. The origin of this receptor is a man aged 18 to 35 in good health and CMV-seronegative. The CDR3 loop reads CASSYRDRAEQYF. CDR3 bases: TGTGCCAGCAGTTACAGGGACAGGGCCGAGCAGTACTTC.